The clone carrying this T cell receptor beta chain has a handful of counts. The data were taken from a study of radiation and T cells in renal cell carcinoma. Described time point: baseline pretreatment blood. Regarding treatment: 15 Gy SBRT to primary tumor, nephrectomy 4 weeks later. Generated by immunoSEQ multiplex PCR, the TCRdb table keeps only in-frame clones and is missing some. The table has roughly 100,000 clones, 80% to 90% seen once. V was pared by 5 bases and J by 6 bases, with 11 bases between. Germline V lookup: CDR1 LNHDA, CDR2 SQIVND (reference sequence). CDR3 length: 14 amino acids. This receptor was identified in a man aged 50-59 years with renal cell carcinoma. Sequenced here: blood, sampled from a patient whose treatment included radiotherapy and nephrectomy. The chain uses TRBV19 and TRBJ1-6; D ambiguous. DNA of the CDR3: TGTGCCAGTAGTGAGCCCGCCGCTAATTCACCCCTCCACTTT. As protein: CASSEPAANSPLHF.